The 12 T cell receptor beta chains in this list originate from one sample, sequenced in a study of blood T cell repertoires in COVID-19. Here immunoSEQ multiplex PCR was the method, and the copy in TCRdb shows in-frame clones only, minus some. The table records some 250,000 clones, approximately 84% of them present only once. The material sequenced was peripheral blood. These receptors were collected from a woman in her twenties or thirties who had recovered from COVID-19.

The chain employs TRBV7-2 and TRBJ1-6, with a possible D match to TRBD1 (6 bases). CDR3 length equals 16 residues. Germline V lookup: CDR1 SGHTA, CDR2 FQGNSA. With 6 bases removed from V and 8 bases from J, the gap between germline ends came to 20 bases. The CDR3 sequence is CASRYKQGSLHSPLHF. The CDR3 DNA reads TGTGCCAGCAGATATAAACAGGGTTCCCTACATTCACCCCTCCACTTT.

This chain joins TRBV20-1 and TRBJ2-4; D ambiguous. V lost 0 bases to trimming and J lost 9 bases, with 6 bases between them. There are 11 residues in the CDR3. Germline V gives CDR1 DFQATT, CDR2 SNEGSKA (reference sequence). The CDR3 spells CSARDVSIQYF. The CDR3 DNA is TGCAGTGCTAGAGATGTATCCATTCAGTACTTC.

The chain recombines TRBV29-1 with TRBJ2-3; 13 bases align to TRBD2. CDR3 length equals 21 residues. CDR1 is SQVTM and CDR2 is ANQGSEA in the germline V gene. With V trimmed by 4 bases and J by 0 bases, 19 bases remained unmatched. The CDR3 nucleotides read TGCAGCGTTGGGGAGTATTTGCTAGGGACTAGCGGGAAGGCTAGCACAGATACGCAGTATTTT. It translates to CSVGEYLLGTSGKASTDTQYF.

The J gene is TRBJ2-2, the V gene TRBV18, with TRBD1 matching 8 bases. J gave up 3 bases and V 2 bases, and 5 bases lay outside the gene matches. CDR1 and CDR2 (germline): KGHSH, LQKENI. The CDR3 loop spans 16 amino acids. The DNA for the CDR3 is TGTGCCAGCTCACCAGCGGACAGGGCTTACACCGGGGAGCTGTTTTTT. It specifies CASSPADRAYTGELFF.

The V gene is TRBV11-2, the J gene TRBJ2-5, with D unclear. The CDR3 has 15 residues. Looked up from germline, CDR1 is SGHAT and CDR2 is FQNNGV. Deletions cut 4 bases from V and 1 base from J, with 13 bases between. CDR3 residues: CASSYYSTVQETQYF. CDR3 in DNA: TGTGCCAGCAGCTACTATAGCACCGTCCAAGAGACCCAGTACTTC. The variable domain in full, completed from reference TRBV11-2 and TRBJ2-5, reads EAGVAQSPRYKIIEKRQSVAFWCNPISGHATLYWYQQILGQGPKLLIQFQNNGVVDDSQLPKDRFSAERLKGVDSTLKIQPAKLEDSAVYLCASSYYSTVQETQYFGPGTRLLVL.

The chain employs TRBV6-5 and TRBJ1-5, with 8 positions matching TRBD1. This CDR3 is built from 14 residues. Germline V lookup: CDR1 MNHEY, CDR2 SVGAGI. The trim removed 7 bases at V and 2 bases at J, leaving 4 bases unmatched. The CDR3 region has the DNA TGTGCCAGCATCCCGGGACAGGGCAATCAGCCCCAGCATTTT. Protein sequence: CASIPGQGNQPQHF.

This rearrangement joins TRBV19 to TRBJ1-1; 8 positions agree with TRBD1. V dropped 4 bases and J dropped 5; count of bases not matched to a gene: 6. There are 14 residues in the CDR3. Germline CDR1 is LNHDA and CDR2 is SQIVND (reference sequence). The CDR3: CASSTSGGRTEAFF. The CDR3 DNA follows: TGTGCCAGTAGTACCTCAGGGGGCAGGACTGAAGCTTTCTTT.

The CDR3 nucleotides read TGTGCCAGCAGCTTAGAGGGGGTAGGATCCTACGAGCAGTACTTC. It codes for CASSLEGVGSYEQYF. The rearrangement links TRBV7-6 to TRBJ2-7, with D possibly being TRBD1 (6 bases). In germline, CDR1 is SGHVS, CDR2 FNYEAQ. Trimming took 1 base from V and 1 from J, leaving 11 bases between them. This CDR3 comprises 15 residues.

DNA for the CDR3: TGTGCCAGCAGTTCCCTCAGCCGGTTGGGAGCGCAGTATTTT. This translates into CASSSLSRLGAQYF. This chain connects TRBV6-5 to TRBJ2-3; D perhaps matches TRBD2 (5 bases). The CDR3 is 14 residues long. Trimming cost V 4 bases and J 10 bases, with 18 bases left between them. Per germline, CDR1 MNHEY and CDR2 SVGAGI.

V and J are TRBV18 and TRBJ2-7; TRBD2 matches at 12 bases. V was pared by 0 bases and J by 3 bases, with 9 bases of the junction left unmatched. The CDR3 has 18 residues. Germline V gene lookup returns CDR1 KGHSH and CDR2 LQKENI. The CDR3 nucleotides are TGTGCCAGCTCACCACCGACTAGCGGGGGCCTAACTCACTACGAGCAGTACTTC. Its translation is CASSPPTSGGLTHYEQYF. The full variable domain, with the rest looked up from reference TRBV18 and TRBJ2-7, is NAGVMQNPRHLVRRRGQEARLRCSPMKGHSHVYWYRQLPEEGLKFMVYLQKENIIDESGMPKERFSAEFPKEGPSILRIQQVVRGDSAAYFCASSPPTSGGLTHYEQYFGPGTRLTVT.

The chain links TRBV19 to TRBJ2-2, with D possibly TRBD2 on 6 matching bases. The CDR3 has 13 residues. Germline assignment: CDR1 LNHDA and CDR2 SQIVND (reference sequence). V was pared by 6 bases and J by 7 bases, with 12 bases between. The DNA for the CDR3 is TGTGCCAGTAGAGAGACTAGTCTCGGGGAGCTGTTTTTT. Protein sequence: CASRETSLGELFF.

The chain is built from TRBV15 and TRBJ2-7, with 11 bases that match TRBD2. In germline, CDR1 is LNHNV, CDR2 YYDKDF (reference sequence). V was pared by 4 bases and J by 3 bases, with 8 bases of the junction left unmatched. CDR3 length: 16 residues. In nucleotides, the CDR3 is TGTGCCACCAGCAAAAGTAGCGGGGGGGTTCTCTACGAGCAGTACTTC. Its protein is CATSKSSGGVLYEQYF.